The 7 T cell receptor beta chains in this list originate from one sample, sequenced in a study of breast tumors, draining lymph nodes, adjacent tissues. One entry per CDR3 protein results from TCRdb running MiXCR on the multiplex PCR reads. The table lists tens of thousands of distinct CDR3 sequences, 20% to 25% of them singletons, with 8% in the top ten. Sequencing was done on a sample of breast tumor tissue. These receptors all stem from a female donor with breast cancer. Some clones in this sample may be carry-over from other donors' samples.

This clonotype showed up many times. This rearrangement joins TRBV6-5 to TRBJ2-3, with D perhaps TRBD1 or TRBD2 (5 bases each). The CDR3 consists of 16 residues. V was cut by 5 bases and J by 0 bases, with 15 bases left in between. Germline lookup yields CDR1 MNHEY and CDR2 SVGAGI. The CDR3 bases are TGTGCCAGCAGTCCCACCGGGGCAGCTAGCACAGATACGCAGTATTTT. It translates to CASSPTGAASTDTQYF.

This clonotype was observed at least ten times. The chain joins TRBV5-1 to TRBJ2-1; D may correspond to TRBD1 or TRBD2 (5 bases each). V was cut by 0 bases and J by 3 bases, with 10 bases left in between. The CDR3 contains 15 residues. CDR1 is SGHRS, CDR2 YFSETQ, per germline. The CDR3 DNA sequence: TGCGCCAGCAGCTTGGATGGGACCAACTACAATGAGCAGTTCTTC. This sequence encodes CASSLDGTNYNEQFF.

There are a few counts of this clonotype. The chain employs TRBV28 and TRBJ1-2, with D perhaps matching TRBD1 (5 bases). Germline V gene lookup returns CDR1 MDHEN and CDR2 SYDVKM. The CDR3 has 14 amino acids. The CDR3 region has the DNA TGTGTCGCGGCGGGGGGTACGGGTAACTATGGCTACACCTTC. Translating it yields CVAAGGTGNYGYTF.

This clonotype was counted a few times. One base away lies a much larger clone, so this may be a sequencing read error. The rearrangement links TRBV5-6 to TRBJ1-3; no clear D. Trimming removed 3 bases from V and 0 bases from J, with 10 bases in between. CDR1 is SGHDT, CDR2 YYEEEE, per germline. This CDR3 contains 15 residues. As DNA, the CDR3 is TGTGCCAGCAGCTCACATCGGGTCTCTGGAAACACCATATATTTT. As protein: CASSSHRVSGNTIYF. Filled out from reference TRBV5-6 and TRBJ1-3, the complete variable domain reads DAGVTQSPTHLIKTRGQQVTLRCSPKSGHDTVSWYQQALGQGPQFIFQYYEEEERQRGNFPDRFSGHQFPNYSSELNVNALLLGDSALYLCASSSHRVSGNTIYFGEGSWLTVV.

This rearrangement joins TRBV7-8 to TRBJ2-3; no clear D. Germline-derived CDR1 and CDR2 are SGHVS and FQNEAQ. The V and J ends lost 1 base and 7 bases respectively, with 12 bases between them. The CDR3 consists of 14 residues. CDR3 sequence: CASSLVPKAHTQYF. CDR3 nucleotide sequence: TGTGCCAGCAGCTTAGTTCCCAAAGCACATACGCAGTATTTT.

This clonotype was recorded at least ten times. The J gene is TRBJ2-1, the V gene TRBV4-2, with 11 bases aligning to TRBD2. This CDR3 spans 17 amino acids. After removal of 1 base from V and 6 bases from J, the junction contained 8 bases not matched to a gene. CDR1 is LGHNA, CDR2 YNFKEQ, per germline. CDR3 in amino acids: CASSQVSSGRSINEQFF. The CDR3 DNA sequence: TGTGCCAGCAGCCAAGTGTCTAGCGGGAGGTCGATCAATGAGCAGTTCTTC.

The sample holds many counts of this clonotype. The V gene is TRBV7-6, the J gene TRBJ2-7, with a tentative D call TRBD2 (6 bases). V was pared by 4 bases and J by 4 bases, with 17 bases between. Germline V gene lookup returns CDR1 SGHVS and CDR2 FNYEAQ. This CDR3 region has 15 residues. CDR3 in DNA: TGTGCCAGCAGCTCGAAAGGGGTCGGGGGTTACGAGCAGTACTTC. This gives the protein CASSSKGVGGYEQYF.